A selection of T cell receptor beta chains follows, all from one sample in a study of cytomegalovirus exposure and HLA in healthy donors. Generated by immunoSEQ multiplex PCR, the TCRdb table keeps only in-frame clones and is missing some. Of about 110,000 clones in the sample, 77% were seen once. The sequenced sample was PBMCs. These receptors were taken from a male donor in good health and CMV-seronegative. The CDR3 runs from the conserved cysteine through the conserved F or W. Size values are once, few and many counts, or a class for expanded clones, and some rows have none.

size: -; V: TRBV27; J: TRBJ2-1; CDR3: CASSLNRGNEQFF
size: -; V: TRBV7-2; J: TRBJ2-7; CDR3: CASKKVDGSGYEQYF
size: -; V: TRBV11-3; J: TRBJ2-1; CDR3: CASSLRRTSETHIYHEQFF
size: once; V: TRBV30; J: TRBJ1-1; CDR3: CAWSVRGAFQTGTEAFF
size: -; V: TRBV10-1; J: TRBJ2-7; CDR3: CASSESIRTGTNEQYF
size: -; V: TRBV19; J: TRBJ1-4; CDR3: CASRSSNNEKLFF
size: -; V: TRBV15; J: TRBJ2-7; CDR3: CATSRDLQRDSHEQYF
size: -; V: TRBV10-3; J: TRBJ2-3; CDR3: CASEPGQGTDTQYF
size: -; V: TRBV28; J: TRBJ2-7; CDR3: CASSSPEGQVSHEQYF
size: -; V: TRBV4-1; J: TRBJ1-1; CDR3: CASSQGFVRNTEAFF
size: -; V: TRBV4-2; J: TRBJ1-1; CDR3: CASSQDLEGAGTEAFF
size: few; V: TRBV27; J: TRBJ2-1; CDR3: CASSLGAFRVYNEQFF
size: few; V: TRBV5-1; J: -; CDR3: CASSLSLSGSYEQYF
size: -; V: TRBV15; J: TRBJ2-7; CDR3: CATSRAATGRNEQYF
size: -; V: TRBV10-3; J: TRBJ2-1; CDR3: CAISEAGVGNEQFF
size: -; V: TRBV19; J: TRBJ2-5; CDR3: CASSIKSRGQGGETQYF
size: -; V: TRBV9; J: TRBJ1-2; CDR3: CASSVDPGTETGYTF
size: once; V: TRBV5-6; J: TRBJ1-2; CDR3: CASSKSGTGELYGYTF
size: -; V: TRBV7-9; J: TRBJ2-7; CDR3: CASSSGGRDEQYF
size: -; V: TRBV5-1; J: TRBJ1-3; CDR3: CASSGSGGGNTIYF
size: -; V: TRBV19; J: TRBJ1-1; CDR3: CASLEEAWTGTEAFF
size: -; V: TRBV29-1; J: TRBJ2-3; CDR3: CSVVGVATSTDTQYF
size: -; V: TRBV27; J: TRBJ2-7; CDR3: CASSFTGFLYEQYF
size: -; V: TRBV25-1; J: TRBJ2-7; CDR3: CASSDELYGVTYEQYF
size: -; V: TRBV7-2; J: TRBJ2-5; CDR3: CASSLLLSSGRTGEETQYF
size: once; V: TRBV2; J: TRBJ2-7; CDR3: CARSSGIISYEQYF
size: few; V: TRBV27; J: TRBJ2-1; CDR3: CASSQGASYNEQFF
size: -; V: TRBV18; J: TRBJ2-5; CDR3: CASSPPPGIETQYF
size: -; V: TRBV15; J: TRBJ2-3; CDR3: CATSTSGSTDTQYF
size: few; V: TRBV10-2; J: TRBJ2-5; CDR3: CASSDRQETQYF
size: -; V: TRBV5-4; J: TRBJ1-1; CDR3: CASSPDRGRNTEAFF
size: -; V: TRBV18; J: TRBJ2-3; CDR3: CASSPLAGVPDTQYF
size: -; V: TRBV6-5; J: TRBJ2-4; CDR3: CASSYSGGRNIQYF
size: -; V: TRBV11-3; J: TRBJ2-3; CDR3: CASSAGSGRTDTQYF
size: -; V: TRBV6-6; J: TRBJ1-3; CDR3: CASSYSAVGSGNTIYF
size: -; V: TRBV5-1; J: TRBJ2-1; CDR3: CASSLVLAGKDEQFF
size: -; V: TRBV5-1; J: TRBJ2-1; CDR3: CASSLGGSLYNEQFF
size: -; V: TRBV6-6; J: TRBJ2-1; CDR3: CASRGPGYNEQFF
size: -; V: TRBV27; J: TRBJ2-2; CDR3: CASSLTIHRGLVTGELFF
size: -; V: TRBV18; J: TRBJ2-5; CDR3: CASSYRRQAETQYF
size: -; V: TRBV7-8; J: TRBJ1-5; CDR3: CASSSGTGPNQPQHF